Detailed here is one T cell receptor beta chain. The antigen is not known. Within the sample, other DNA sequences also encode this same CDR3. The time point is: week 11, during vaccination. In the vaccine, a single dose held 300 ug of the mutant IDH1 20-mer peptide, along with topical imiquimod. The entry originates in a study of a mutant IDH1 vaccine in newly diagnosed glioma. Study background: The patients received vaccinations eight times, in weeks 1, 3, 5, 7, 11, 15, 19 and 23. Patients received vaccination from 4-6 weeks after radiotherapy alone, or with temozolomide cycles. Patients under treatment included about 62% males and 37.5% females and had a mean age of about 37 years. Notes on the study in general: A vaccine-induced immune response developed in about 93% of the patients.

Method: immunoSEQ multiplex PCR; TCRdb's copy keeps in-frame clones and lacks some. The sample contains some 120,000 clones, around four fifths of which appear only once. The CDR3 sequence is 14 residues long. The germline gives CDR1 SGDLS, CDR2 YYNGEE. V was pared by 0 bases and J by 0 bases, with 7 bases between. The clonotype originates from a man in his forties or fifties with glioma. V and J are TRBV9 and TRBJ2-7; the D gene is possibly TRBD2 (5 bases). Source: PBMCs, taken from a glioma patient whose treatment included an IDH1 peptide vaccine. The DNA for the CDR3 is TGTGCCAGCAGCGTAGGAGGGAGCTCCTACGAGCAGTACTTC. The encoded protein is CASSVGGSSYEQYF. Full variable domain (missing parts from reference TRBV9 and TRBJ2-7): DSGVTQTPKHLITATGQRVTLRCSPRSGDLSVYWYQQSLDQGLQFLIQYYNGEERAKGNILERFSAQQFPDLHSELNLSSLELGDSALYFCASSVGGSSYEQYFGPGTRLTVT.